Presented here are 8 T cell receptor beta chains from one specimen sequenced in a study of blood T cell repertoires in COVID-19. TCRdb keeps only in-frame clones here, not all; method: immunoSEQ multiplex PCR. The sample includes some 78,000 clones, around 90% of them seen just once. The sequenced sample consisted of peripheral blood. The receptors stem from a woman older than 75 with active or convalescent COVID-19.

The chain joins TRBV28 to TRBJ1-6; TRBD1 agrees at 7 bases. The CDR3 loop spans 15 amino acids. The germline CDR1 and CDR2 sequences are MDHEN and SYDVKM. Germline trimming cut 7 bases from V and 10 bases from J; bases unmatched to any gene: 13. The CDR3 DNA is TGTGCCAGCACCCACCTCGACAGGGTGGAATCACCCCTCCACTTT. As protein: CASTHLDRVESPLHF.

The chain carries TRBV5-1 and TRBJ2-5; D possibly corresponds to TRBD2 (7 bases). V was pared by 0 bases and J by 4 bases, with 13 bases between. The germline CDR1 and CDR2 sequences are SGHRS and YFSETQ. The CDR3 sequence is 15 residues long. The CDR3, as DNA: TGCGCCAGCAGCTTGGCCGGGGGGCATGGAGAGACCCAGTACTTC. This sequence encodes CASSLAGGHGETQYF. Drawing the rest from reference TRBV5-1 and TRBJ2-5, the complete variable domain is KAGVTQTPRYLIKTRGQQVTLSCSPISGHRSVSWYQQTPGQGLQFLFEYFSETQRNKGNFPGRFSGRQFSNSRSEMNVSTLELGDSALYLCASSLAGGHGETQYFGPGTRLLVL.

The rearrangement uses TRBV19 and TRBJ1-4; D might be TRBD1 (6 bases). Germline V gene data show CDR1 as LNHDA and CDR2 as SQIVND (reference sequence). The CDR3 runs 13 residues. V was trimmed by 5 bases and J by 4 bases, leaving 8 bases between them. CDR3 in amino acids: CASSYRDNEKLFF. In DNA, the CDR3 is TGTGCCAGTAGTTACAGGGATAATGAAAAACTGTTTTTT.

The chain couples TRBV15 to TRBJ1-6; 7 bases fit TRBD1. J lost 10 bases, V lost 3 bases, and 9 bases had no gene match. CDR1 LNHNV and CDR2 YYDKDF come from the germline V gene (reference sequence). The CDR3 consists of 15 residues. CDR3 nucleotide sequence: TGTGCCACCAGCAGTTTACAGGGGATTGAGTCACCCCTCCACTTT. Protein: CATSSLQGIESPLHF.

V is TRBV5-1 and J is TRBJ2-1; maybe TRBD2 (6 bases). V was pared by 5 bases and J by 1 base, with 13 bases between. The CDR3 runs 15 residues. CDR1 and CDR2 (germline): SGHRS, YFSETQ. Written as DNA, the CDR3 is TGCGCCAGCAGTCTGGACGGGGGATCCTACAATGAGCAGTTCTTC. This translates into CASSLDGGSYNEQFF. Combining the CDR3 with reference TRBV5-1 and TRBJ2-1 gives the whole variable domain KAGVTQTPRYLIKTRGQQVTLSCSPISGHRSVSWYQQTPGQGLQFLFEYFSETQRNKGNFPGRFSGRQFSNSRSEMNVSTLELGDSALYLCASSLDGGSYNEQFFGPGTRLTVL.

The chain combines TRBV6-6 with TRBJ1-1; TRBD1 agrees at 7 bases. The J segment lost 6 bases and the V segment lost 5 bases, leaving 3 bases of the junction unmatched. The germline V gene encodes CDR1 MNHNY and CDR2 SVGAGI (reference sequence). The length of the CDR3 is 12 residues. CDR3 sequence (DNA): TGTGCCAGCAGTGAGGGGACAGCTGAAGCTTTCTTT. This codes for CASSEGTAEAFF.

The chain couples TRBV7-2 to TRBJ1-3; TRBD1 matches 7 bases. Per germline, CDR1 SGHTA and CDR2 FQGNSA. The CDR3 has 16 residues. The junction had 8 bases not matched to a gene; V was cut back by 5 bases and J by 1 base. This CDR3 is CASSLTGQSSGNTIYF. The CDR3 coding sequence is TGTGCCAGCAGCCTAACGGGACAGTCATCTGGAAACACCATATATTTT.

The gene calls are TRBV19 and TRBJ1-1; 7 bases line up with TRBD1. The length of the CDR3 is 13 residues. From germline, CDR1 is LNHDA and CDR2 SQIVND (reference sequence). The ends lost 3 bases at V and 7 bases at J; junction bases unmatched: 5. The CDR3 DNA follows: TGTGCCAGTAGTATTAACAGGGACAGTGAAGCTTTCTTT. It encodes CASSINRDSEAFF.